This T cell receptor beta chain was observed in a study of cytomegalovirus exposure and HLA in healthy donors. Study-wide results and caveats: In vitro assays verified that a few CMV-associated chains recognized CMV antigens specifically.

Only in-frame clones appear in the TCRdb table, and some are missing; sequencing was by immunoSEQ multiplex PCR. The sample yields 100,000 or so clones, 85% to 90% seen once. The V gene end was trimmed by 5 bases and the J gene end by 3 bases; junction bases not matched to a gene: 2. This CDR3 has 14 amino acids. The germline gives CDR1 SGHAT, CDR2 FQNNGV. Points on this clone: Its antigen is still unknown.

Input material: PBMCs. V and J are TRBV11-2 and TRBJ2-7, with 12 bases matching TRBD2. The clonotype originates from a woman aged 18-30 years in good health and CMV-seropositive. The CDR3 bases are TGTGCCAGCAGCACTAGCGGGGGGAACTACGAGCAGTACTTC. Translated: CASSTSGGNYEQYF.